These 11 T cell receptor beta chains share one sample of origin, sequenced in a study of blood T cell repertoires in COVID-19. Generated by immunoSEQ multiplex PCR, the TCRdb table keeps only in-frame clones and is missing some. Of around 26,000 clones in the sample, over 80% were seen once. The sample taken for sequencing was peripheral blood. The source is a woman older than 75 with acute or convalescent COVID-19.

This clone appeared once. The gene calls are TRBV30 and TRBJ1-1; the D is unclear. Per the germline V gene, CDR1 is GTSNPN and CDR2 is SVGIG (reference sequence). V lost 2 bases to trimming and J lost 5 bases, with 9 bases between them. The CDR3 sequence is 12 residues long. The CDR3: CAWSPTGTEAFF. The CDR3 region has the DNA TGTGCCTGGAGTCCAACCGGGACTGAAGCTTTCTTT. The full variable domain, with the rest looked up from reference TRBV30 and TRBJ1-1, is SQTIHQWPATLVQPVGSPLSLECTVEGTSNPNLYWYRQAAGRGLQLLFYSVGIGQISSEVPQNLSASRPQDRQFILSSKKLLLSDSGFYLCAWSPTGTEAFFGQGTRLTVV.

The V and J genes are TRBV5-6 and TRBJ2-7; D possibly corresponds to TRBD1 (6 bases). The CDR3 is 15 amino acids. V was cut by 4 bases and J by 0 bases, with 14 bases left in between. Germline CDR1 SGHDT, CDR2 YYEEEE. The CDR3 region is CASSPDRTTSYEQYF. The DNA for the CDR3 is TGTGCCAGCAGCCCGGACAGAACAACCTCCTACGAGCAGTACTTC. Full variable domain (rest looked up from reference TRBV5-6 and TRBJ2-7): DAGVTQSPTHLIKTRGQQVTLRCSPKSGHDTVSWYQQALGQGPQFIFQYYEEEERQRGNFPDRFSGHQFPNYSSELNVNALLLGDSALYLCASSPDRTTSYEQYFGPGTRLTVT.

The genes are TRBV19 and TRBJ1-6; 7 bases are a match to TRBD1. The CDR3 extends over 15 amino acids. The ends lost 6 bases at V and 9 bases at J; junction bases unmatched: 11. CDR1 and CDR2 from the germline V gene are LNHDA and SQIVND (reference sequence). The CDR3 coding sequence is TGTGCCAGTAGAGACAGGGCCAGTTTAGGTTCACCCCTCCACTTT. Encoded protein: CASRDRASLGSPLHF.

The chain recombines TRBV7-3 with TRBJ1-2; a possible D gene is TRBD1 (6 bases). Germline V gives CDR1 SGHTA, CDR2 FQGTGA. The CDR3 consists of 13 residues. V was cut by 5 bases and J by 8 bases, with 15 bases left in between. The CDR3 region is CASSTDTGKGYTF. The CDR3 DNA reads TGTGCCAGCAGCACCGACACAGGGAAGGGCTACACCTTC.

V and J are TRBV9 and TRBJ1-5, with D possibly TRBD1 on 6 matching bases. V was shortened by 3 bases and J by 5 bases, with 12 bases between the two germline ends. This CDR3 is built from 14 residues. Germline-derived CDR1 and CDR2 are SGDLS and YYNGEE. CDR3 bases: TGTGCCAGCAGCGAGGGGGGGCCTGATCAGCCCCAGCATTTT. This encodes CASSEGGPDQPQHF.

The genes are TRBV6-5 and TRBJ2-3; possible D gene TRBD1, 5 bases. Trimming stripped 6 bases from V and 6 bases from J, with 19 bases between. This CDR3 has 15 residues. Germline values: CDR1 MNHEY, CDR2 SVGAGI. Written as DNA, the CDR3 is TGTGCCAGCAGAGGAAGGGGCGCATTTGTGGATACGCAGTATTTT. Translation gives CASRGRGAFVDTQYF.

This sequence joins TRBV5-8 and TRBJ1-1, with D perhaps matching TRBD1 (6 bases). Per germline, CDR1 SGHTS and CDR2 YDEGEE. The CDR3 is 14 amino acids. V dropped 0 bases and J dropped 4 bases, with 10 bases sitting between them. Here the CDR3 reads CASSLGQGITEAFF. CDR3 bases: TGTGCCAGCAGCTTGGGGCAGGGGATCACTGAAGCTTTCTTT.

The chain uses TRBV7-8 and TRBJ2-2; D is possibly TRBD2 (5 bases). Germline V gives CDR1 SGHVS, CDR2 FQNEAQ. Trimming took 6 bases from V and 0 from J, leaving 29 bases between them. CDR3 size: 21 residues. The CDR3 reads CASRAMVLVGREITNTGELFF. DNA for the CDR3: TGTGCCAGCAGGGCAATGGTCCTTGTGGGAAGGGAGATAACGAACACCGGGGAGCTGTTTTTT.

The chain combines TRBV4-3 with TRBJ2-1; 11 nucleotides match TRBD1. This CDR3 is built from 14 residues. V gave up 2 bases and J gave up 9 bases; unmatched junction bases: 3. The germline V gene encodes CDR1 LGHNA and CDR2 YSLEER. CDR3 region: CASSQRTGGIEQFF. Here the CDR3 DNA reads TGCGCCAGCAGCCAACGGACAGGGGGCATTGAGCAGTTCTTC.

The chain joins TRBV11-2 to TRBJ1-2; tentative D call: TRBD1 (5 bases). This CDR3 region has 14 residues. Germline assignment: CDR1 SGHAT and CDR2 FQNNGV. Deletions cut 0 bases from V and 4 bases from J, with 9 bases between. CDR3 coding DNA: TGTGCCAGCAGCTTAGAGAGGACATCCTATGGCTACACCTTC. This sequence encodes CASSLERTSYGYTF. Variable domain in full (rest from reference TRBV11-2 and TRBJ1-2): EAGVAQSPRYKIIEKRQSVAFWCNPISGHATLYWYQQILGQGPKLLIQFQNNGVVDDSQLPKDRFSAERLKGVDSTLKIQPAKLEDSAVYLCASSLERTSYGYTFGSGTRLTVV.

This clone rates as medium-sized (0.01 to 0.1%). The genes are TRBV7-9 and TRBJ2-1, with TRBD2 as a possible D gene (7 bases). V was trimmed by 5 bases and J by 0 bases, leaving 20 bases between them. This CDR3 is built from 18 residues. The V gene's germline CDR1 is SEHNR and CDR2 FQNEAQ (reference sequence). The CDR3 DNA sequence: TGTGCCAGCAGCCCCCCTCGGGGGGCCAACCCCTCCTACAATGAGCAGTTCTTC. The encoded protein is CASSPPRGANPSYNEQFF.